This note documents a single TCR beta chain sequence. The antigen remains unidentified. These data belong to a study of T-cell memory formation after mild COVID-19. V lost 6 bases to trimming and J lost 10 bases, with 13 bases between them. Germline V CDR1 and CDR2: LNHNV, YYDKDF (reference sequence). This CDR3 is built from 13 residues. Via MiXCR, TCRdb re-called the 5' RACE reads, giving one row per CDR3 protein. The sample has 300,000 to 350,000 distinct CDR3 sequences, roughly 21% seen once; the top ten hold 20% to 25%. The study's findings and limits: Of the contracting clones, CD4+ ones lay mainly in CM and EM, and CD8+ ones in EMRA. Later expanders leaned toward CD4+, whereas clones contracting from day 15 to 85 were balanced CD4/CD8.

This rearrangement joins TRBV15 to TRBJ1-6; a weak D match, TRBD1 (5 bases). The TCR originated in a man aged 18-30 years who had mild COVID-19 (a few samples of this study predate the infection). Cell type and time point are not known. The sequencing input was PBMCs or a T cell subset sorted from them (not recorded which). CDR3 DNA: TGTGCCACCAGGAACGGGGGGGAATCACCCCTCCACTTT. Translation gives CATRNGGESPLHF.